The 2 T cell receptor beta chains below all came from one sample that was sequenced in a study of shared clonotypes between healthy human individuals. Repertoires were generated with immunoSEQ multiplex PCR, while TCRdb's copy carries only in-frame clones and drops some. The table includes 2 million to 2.5 million clones, about nine tenths detected once. Sequenced input: naive CD4+ T cells from PBMCs. Subset of the sample: CD45RA+ positively selected. The source is a man aged 18 to 30 in good health. Some clones in this sample may be carry-over from other donors' samples.

This clone was recorded once. In the same sample, other DNA sequences code for this CDR3. The chain is built from TRBV4-1 and TRBJ2-7; 8 positions match TRBD1. The CDR3 has 16 residues. Germline lookup yields CDR1 MGHRA and CDR2 YSYEKL. Trimming removed 1 base from V and 4 bases from J; junction bases left unmatched: 9. This CDR3 reads CASSQVPGQGGYEQYF. The CDR3 region has the DNA TGCGCCAGCAGCCAAGTCCCCGGACAGGGCGGGTACGAGCAGTACTTC.

The rearrangement links TRBV14 to TRBJ2-1; D gene ambiguous. Trimming left V 3 bases short and J 7 bases short, with 19 bases between. The CDR3 length is 16 residues. Germline V gives CDR1 SGHDN, CDR2 FVKESK. The CDR3 region has the DNA TGTGCCAGCAGCCACGGTTTCGGGCCCAAAAGGAATGAGCAGTTCTTC. Amino acids: CASSHGFGPKRNEQFF.